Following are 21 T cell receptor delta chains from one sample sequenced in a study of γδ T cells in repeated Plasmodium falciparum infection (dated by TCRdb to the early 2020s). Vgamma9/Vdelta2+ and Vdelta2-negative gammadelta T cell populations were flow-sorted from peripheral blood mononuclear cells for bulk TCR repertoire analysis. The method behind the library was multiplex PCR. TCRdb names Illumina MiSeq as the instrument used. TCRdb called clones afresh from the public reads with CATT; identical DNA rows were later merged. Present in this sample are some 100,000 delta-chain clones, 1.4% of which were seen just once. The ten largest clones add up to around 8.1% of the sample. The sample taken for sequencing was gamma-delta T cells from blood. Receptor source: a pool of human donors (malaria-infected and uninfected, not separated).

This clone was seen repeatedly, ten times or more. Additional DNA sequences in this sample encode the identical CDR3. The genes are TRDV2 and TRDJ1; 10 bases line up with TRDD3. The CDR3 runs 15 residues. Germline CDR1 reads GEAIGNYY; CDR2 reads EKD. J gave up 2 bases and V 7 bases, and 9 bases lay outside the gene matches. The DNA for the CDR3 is TGTGCCTGCGACCTACTGGGGGATGGAACCGATAAACTCATCTTT. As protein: CACDLLGDGTDKLIF.

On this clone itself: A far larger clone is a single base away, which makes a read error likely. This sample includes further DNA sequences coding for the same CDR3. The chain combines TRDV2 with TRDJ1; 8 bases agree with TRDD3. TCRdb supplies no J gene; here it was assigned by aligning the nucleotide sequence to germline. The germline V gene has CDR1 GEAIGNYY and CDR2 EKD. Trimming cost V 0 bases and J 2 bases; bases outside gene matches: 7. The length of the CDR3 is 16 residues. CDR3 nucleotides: TGTGCCTGTGACACCTCCTGGGGGAACTCTACCGATAAACTCATCTTT. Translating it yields CACDTSWGNSTDKLIF.

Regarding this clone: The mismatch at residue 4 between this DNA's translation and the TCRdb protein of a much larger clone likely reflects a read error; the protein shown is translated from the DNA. The CDR3: CACVLLGDPDKLIF. The CDR3 coding sequence is TGTGCCTGTGTCCTACTGGGGGATCCCGATAAACTCATCTTT. The V and J genes are TRDV2 and TRDJ1; 10 bases are a match to TRDD3. As TCRdb names no J gene, one was assigned here on the basis of a DNA match to germline. Germline-derived CDR1 and CDR2 are GEAIGNYY and EKD. This CDR3 is 14 amino acids long. After removal of 5 bases from V and 3 bases from J, the junction contained 5 bases not matched to a gene.

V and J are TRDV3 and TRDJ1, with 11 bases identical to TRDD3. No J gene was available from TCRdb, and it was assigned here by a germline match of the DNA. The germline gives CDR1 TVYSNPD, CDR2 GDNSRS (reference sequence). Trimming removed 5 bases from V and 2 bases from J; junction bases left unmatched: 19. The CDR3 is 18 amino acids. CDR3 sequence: CALFRLPRWGIRTDKLIF. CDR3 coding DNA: TGTGCCCTATTCCGCCTTCCTCGATGGGGGATACGGACCGATAAACTCATCTTT.

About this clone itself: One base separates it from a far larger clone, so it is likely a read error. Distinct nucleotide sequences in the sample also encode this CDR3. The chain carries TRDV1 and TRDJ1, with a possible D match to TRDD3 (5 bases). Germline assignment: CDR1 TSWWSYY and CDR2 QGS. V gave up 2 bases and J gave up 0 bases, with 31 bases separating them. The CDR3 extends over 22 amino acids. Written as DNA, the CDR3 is TGTGCTCTTGGGGAAAACCCCATTAAGGGGCTGGGTGATCTCCTGTACACCGATAAACTCATCTTT. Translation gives CALGENPIKGLGDLLYTDKLIF.

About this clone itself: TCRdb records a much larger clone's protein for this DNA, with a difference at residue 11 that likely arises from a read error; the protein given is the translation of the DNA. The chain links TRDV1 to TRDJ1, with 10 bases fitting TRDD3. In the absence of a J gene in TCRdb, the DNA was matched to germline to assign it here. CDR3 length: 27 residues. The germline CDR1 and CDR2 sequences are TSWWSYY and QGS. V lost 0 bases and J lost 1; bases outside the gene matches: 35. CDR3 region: CALGELQIPSHVFRGGYDYRLTDKLIF. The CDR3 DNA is TGTGCTCTTGGGGAACTTCAAATTCCTTCCCACGTCTTTCGAGGGGGATACGATTACCGACTCACCGATAAACTCATCTTT.

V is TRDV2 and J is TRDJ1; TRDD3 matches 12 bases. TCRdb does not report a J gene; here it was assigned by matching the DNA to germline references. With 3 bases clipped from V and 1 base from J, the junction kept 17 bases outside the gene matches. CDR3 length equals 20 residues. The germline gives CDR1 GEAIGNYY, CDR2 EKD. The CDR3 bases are TGTGCCTGTGACCAGGGACAATTACTGGGGGATACAGGGTCCACCGATAAACTCATCTTT. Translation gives CACDQGQLLGDTGSTDKLIF.

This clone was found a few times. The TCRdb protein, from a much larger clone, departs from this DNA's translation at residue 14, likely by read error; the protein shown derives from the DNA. The CDR3 bases are TGTGCTCTTGGGGAACTAAGGGCTGGGGATAAGAAGTACATCGATAAACTCATCTTT. Residues: CALGELRAGDKKYIDKLIF. The chain combines TRDV1 with TRDJ1, with 7 bases aligning to TRDD3. The CDR3 is made up of 19 amino acids. J was trimmed by 4 bases and V by 0 bases; bases with no gene match: 17. Germline loops: CDR1 TSWWSYY, CDR2 QGS.

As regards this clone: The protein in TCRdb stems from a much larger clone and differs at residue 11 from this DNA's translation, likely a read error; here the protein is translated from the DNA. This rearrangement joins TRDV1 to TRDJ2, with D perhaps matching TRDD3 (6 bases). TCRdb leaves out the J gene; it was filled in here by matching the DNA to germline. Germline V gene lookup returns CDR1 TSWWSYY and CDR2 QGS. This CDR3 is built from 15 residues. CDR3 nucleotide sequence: TGTGCTCTGACCTACGAAGGGATATCGACAACACAACTCTTCTTT. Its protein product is CALTYEGISTTQLFF.

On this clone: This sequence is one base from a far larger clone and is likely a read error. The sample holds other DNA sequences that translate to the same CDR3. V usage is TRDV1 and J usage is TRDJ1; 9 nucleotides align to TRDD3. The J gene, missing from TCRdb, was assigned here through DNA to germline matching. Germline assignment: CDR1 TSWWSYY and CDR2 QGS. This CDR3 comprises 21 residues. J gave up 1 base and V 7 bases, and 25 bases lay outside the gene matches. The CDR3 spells CALEDIHPQQLGDPFTDKLIF. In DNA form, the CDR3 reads TGTGCTCTTGAAGATATTCATCCCCAACAGCTGGGGGATCCCTTCACCGATAAACTCATCTTT.

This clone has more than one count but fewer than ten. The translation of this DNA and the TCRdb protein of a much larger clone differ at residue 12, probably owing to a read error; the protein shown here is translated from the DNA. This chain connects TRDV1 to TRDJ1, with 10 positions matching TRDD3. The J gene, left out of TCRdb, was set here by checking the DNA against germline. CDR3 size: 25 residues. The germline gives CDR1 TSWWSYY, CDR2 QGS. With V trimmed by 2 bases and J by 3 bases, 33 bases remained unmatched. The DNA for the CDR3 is TGTGCTCTTGGGGAAATGAAGGGCGTCCTACGTTCCGACTGGGGGATTCGGGGGGACGCCGATAAACTCATCTTT. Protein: CALGEMKGVLRSDWGIRGDADKLIF.

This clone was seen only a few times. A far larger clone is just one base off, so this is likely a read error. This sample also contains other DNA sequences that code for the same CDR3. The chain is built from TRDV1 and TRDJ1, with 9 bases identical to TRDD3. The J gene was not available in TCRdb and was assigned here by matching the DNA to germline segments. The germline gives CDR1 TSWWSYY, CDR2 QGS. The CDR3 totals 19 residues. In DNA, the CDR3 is TGTGCTCTGGGGGAACTAGCTCCTAACTGGGGGACGTACACCGATAAACTCATCTTT. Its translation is CALGELAPNWGTYTDKLIF.

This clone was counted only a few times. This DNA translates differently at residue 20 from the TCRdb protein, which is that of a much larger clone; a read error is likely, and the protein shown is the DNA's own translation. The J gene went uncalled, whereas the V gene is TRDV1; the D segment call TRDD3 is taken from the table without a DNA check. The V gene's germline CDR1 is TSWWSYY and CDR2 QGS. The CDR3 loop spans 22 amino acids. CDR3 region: CALGEGIPSYWGIGPLTAQPFF. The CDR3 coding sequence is TGTGCTCTTGGGGAGGGAATTCCTTCTTACTGGGGGATAGGCCCTTTGACAGCACAACCCTTCTTT.

Here the CDR3 reads CALGDVSYVRVRTDKLIF. The CDR3 DNA reads as TGTGCTCTTGGGGACGTTTCCTACGTTAGGGTCCGCACCGATAAACTCATCTTT. The J gene is TRDJ1, the V gene TRDV1; 7 nucleotides match TRDD2. TCRdb does not report a J gene; here it was assigned by matching the DNA to germline references. This CDR3 contains 18 residues. Germline lookup yields CDR1 TSWWSYY and CDR2 QGS. The junction had 14 bases not matched to a gene; V was cut back by 3 bases and J by 1 base.

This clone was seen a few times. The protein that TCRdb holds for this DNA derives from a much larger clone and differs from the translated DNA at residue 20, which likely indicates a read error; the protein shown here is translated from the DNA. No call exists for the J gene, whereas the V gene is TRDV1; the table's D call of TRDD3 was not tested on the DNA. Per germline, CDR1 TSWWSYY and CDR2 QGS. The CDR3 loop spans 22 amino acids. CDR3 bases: TGTGCTCTTGGGGACACCCTTTATTCCATGACGTACTGGGGGACTTACACCGATAAACACATCTTT. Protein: CALGDTLYSMTYWGTYTDKHIF.

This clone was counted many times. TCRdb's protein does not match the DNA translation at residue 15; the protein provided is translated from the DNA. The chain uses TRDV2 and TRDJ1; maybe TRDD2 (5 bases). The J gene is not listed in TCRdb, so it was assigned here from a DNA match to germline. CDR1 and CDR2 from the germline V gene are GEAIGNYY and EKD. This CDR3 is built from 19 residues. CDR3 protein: CACDPLPLEAKVYTNKLIF. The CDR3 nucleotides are TGTGCCTGTGACCCACTTCCGCTCGAGGCTAAGGTCTACACCAATAAACTCATCTTT.

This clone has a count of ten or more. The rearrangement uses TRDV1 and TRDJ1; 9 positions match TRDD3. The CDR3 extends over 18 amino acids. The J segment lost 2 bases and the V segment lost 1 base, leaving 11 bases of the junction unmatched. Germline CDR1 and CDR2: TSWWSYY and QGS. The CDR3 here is CALGEPVTGGRPTDKLIF. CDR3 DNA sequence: TGTGCTCTTGGGGAACCCGTTACTGGGGGACGCCCTACCGATAAACTCATCTTT.

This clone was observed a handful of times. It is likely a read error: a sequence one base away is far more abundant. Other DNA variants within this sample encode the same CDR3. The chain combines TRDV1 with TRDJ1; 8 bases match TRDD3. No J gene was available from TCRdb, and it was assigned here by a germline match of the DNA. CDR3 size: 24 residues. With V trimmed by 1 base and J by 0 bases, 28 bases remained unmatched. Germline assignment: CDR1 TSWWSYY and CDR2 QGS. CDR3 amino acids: CALGEPRTGGHLRLGVPNTDKLIF. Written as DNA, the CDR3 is TGTGCTCTTGGGGAACCCCGAACCGGAGGGCACCTCAGACTGGGGGTCCCTAACACCGATAAACTCATCTTT.

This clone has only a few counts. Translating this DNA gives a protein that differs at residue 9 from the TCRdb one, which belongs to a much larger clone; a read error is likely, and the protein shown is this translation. The CDR3 here is CALGESGSLLRRGMGGSRPDEAAQLFF. In DNA form, the CDR3 reads TGTGCTCTTGGGGAAAGCGGATCACTCCTAAGGAGGGGGATGGGGGGATCGAGGCCCGATGAAGCGGCACAACTCTTCTTT. This chain uses TRDV1 with TRDJ2; 7 bases align to TRDD3. Since TCRdb gives no J gene, matching the DNA to germline was used here to assign it. Germline trimming cut 2 bases from V and 8 bases from J; bases unmatched to any gene: 44. The germline V gene encodes CDR1 TSWWSYY and CDR2 QGS. This CDR3 has 27 amino acids.

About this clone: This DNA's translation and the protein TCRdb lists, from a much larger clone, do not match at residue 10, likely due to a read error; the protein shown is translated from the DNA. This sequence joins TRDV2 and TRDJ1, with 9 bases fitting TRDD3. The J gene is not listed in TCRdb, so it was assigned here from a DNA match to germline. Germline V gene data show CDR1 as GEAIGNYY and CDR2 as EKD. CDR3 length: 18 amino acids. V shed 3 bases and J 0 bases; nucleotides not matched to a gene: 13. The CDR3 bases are TGTGCCTGTGACCCCAAGACTGGGGGAGGCCCTTACACCGATAAACTCATCTTT. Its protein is CACDPKTGGGPYTDKLIF.

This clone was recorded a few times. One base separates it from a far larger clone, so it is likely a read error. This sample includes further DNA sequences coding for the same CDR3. CDR3 region: CACDFVLGDTRRTDKLIF. The CDR3 DNA sequence: TGTGCCTGTGACTTTGTACTGGGGGATACGCGTCGCACCGATAAACTCATCTTT. The rearrangement joins TRDV2 to TRDJ1; 13 nucleotides match TRDD3. Assignment of the J gene here rests on matching the DNA to germline, because TCRdb gives none. The junction had 10 bases not matched to a gene; V was cut back by 3 bases and J by 1 base. There are 18 residues in the CDR3. Germline V gene lookup returns CDR1 GEAIGNYY and CDR2 EKD.